This T cell receptor (beta chain) is drawn from a study of blood T cell repertoires in COVID-19. Authors' methods: How many nucleated cells were present was estimated from reference gene primer amplification. This table comes from immunoSEQ multiplex PCR, and its TCRdb copy is limited to in-frame clones, with some not included. That table furnishes V, J and clone size, whereas the DNA furnished D and trimming. The table records a few hundred thousand clones, around 87% of them present only once. The CDR3 sequence is 16 residues long. The junction had 10 bases not matched to a gene; V was cut back by 3 bases and J by 3 bases. The germline CDR1 and CDR2 sequences are SGHKS and YYEKEE (reference sequence).

This clonotype was sampled from a man aged 25-40 years who had recovered from COVID-19. What was sequenced was PBMCs or T cells enriched from blood (not recorded which). The V call is TRBV5-5, the J call TRBJ2-7; TRBD1 agrees at 9 bases. CDR3 in amino acids: CASSSNRDRVLYEQYF. In nucleotides, the CDR3 is TGTGCCAGCAGCTCTAACCGGGACAGGGTACTCTACGAGCAGTACTTC.